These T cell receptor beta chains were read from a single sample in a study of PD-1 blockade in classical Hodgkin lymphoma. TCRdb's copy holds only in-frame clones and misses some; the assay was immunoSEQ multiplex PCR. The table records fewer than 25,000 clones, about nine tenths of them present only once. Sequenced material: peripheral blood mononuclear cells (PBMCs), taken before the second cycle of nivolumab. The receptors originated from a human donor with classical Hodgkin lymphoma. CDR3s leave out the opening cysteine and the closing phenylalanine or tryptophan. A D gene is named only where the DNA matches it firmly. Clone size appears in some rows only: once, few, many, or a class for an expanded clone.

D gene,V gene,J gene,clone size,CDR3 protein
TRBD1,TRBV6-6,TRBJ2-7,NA,ASGWDRVYEQY
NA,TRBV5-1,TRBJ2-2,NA,ASSPLLDTGELF
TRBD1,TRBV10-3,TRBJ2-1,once,AISDIGQGYEQF
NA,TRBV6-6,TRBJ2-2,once,ASSRSEQRAGELF
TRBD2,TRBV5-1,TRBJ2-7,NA,ASSLGSGMSYEQY
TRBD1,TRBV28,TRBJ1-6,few,ASSFSLGGNSPLH
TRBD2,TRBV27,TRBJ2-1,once,ASSLSGTSSYNEQF
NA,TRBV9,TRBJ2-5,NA,ASSALRGLGLQETQY
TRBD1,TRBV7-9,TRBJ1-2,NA,ASSPQGTANYGYT
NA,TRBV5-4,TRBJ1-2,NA,ASSWAMNYGYT
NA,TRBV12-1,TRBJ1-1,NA,ASSFGVSKGLREMNTEAF
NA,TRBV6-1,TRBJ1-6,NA,ASSLFSYNSPLH
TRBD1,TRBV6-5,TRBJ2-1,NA,ASSRDRVNEQF
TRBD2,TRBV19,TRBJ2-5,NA,ASSRTSGAGLETQY
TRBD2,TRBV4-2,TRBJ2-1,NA,ASSPVSSGGYNEQF
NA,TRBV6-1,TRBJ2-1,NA,ASSAGGGESYNEQF
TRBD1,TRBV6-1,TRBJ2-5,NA,ASSPRQGQETQY
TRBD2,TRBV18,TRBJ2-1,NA,ASSPQGGGPYNEQF
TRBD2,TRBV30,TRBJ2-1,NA,AWVRRPLAGVNNEQF
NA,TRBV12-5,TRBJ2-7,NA,ASGLETGDYPYEQY
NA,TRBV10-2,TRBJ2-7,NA,ASRSPRIDEQY
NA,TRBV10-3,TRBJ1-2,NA,AISEPRFFQHGYT
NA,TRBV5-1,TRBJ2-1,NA,ASSLAEPGSSYNEQF
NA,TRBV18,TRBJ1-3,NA,ASSRGHGPSGNTIY
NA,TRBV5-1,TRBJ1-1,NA,ASSLDPNTEAF
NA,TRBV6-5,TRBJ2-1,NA,ASRRRQEVYNEQF
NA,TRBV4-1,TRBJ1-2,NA,ASSRDSGYT
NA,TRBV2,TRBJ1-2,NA,ASSEGRNGYT
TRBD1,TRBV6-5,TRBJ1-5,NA,ASKRTGAKGQPQH
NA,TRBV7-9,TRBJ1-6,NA,ASSLASQNSPLH
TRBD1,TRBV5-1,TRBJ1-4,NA,ASSQEGQGATNEKLF
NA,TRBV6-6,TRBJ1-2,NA,ASSRDNYGYT
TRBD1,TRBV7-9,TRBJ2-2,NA,ASDTGVDTGELF
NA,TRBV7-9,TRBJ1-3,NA,ASSLERLLGNTIY
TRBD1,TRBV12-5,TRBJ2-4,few,ASGSPRTGQPS
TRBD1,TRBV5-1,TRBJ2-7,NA,ASSVGTGGSYEQY
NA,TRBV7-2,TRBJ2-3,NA,ASRYGATDTQY
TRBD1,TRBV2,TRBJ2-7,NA,ASSRGTGASYEQY
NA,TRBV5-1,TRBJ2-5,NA,ASSVQQGETQY
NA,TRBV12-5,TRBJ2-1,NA,ASGFIAGGSYNEQF